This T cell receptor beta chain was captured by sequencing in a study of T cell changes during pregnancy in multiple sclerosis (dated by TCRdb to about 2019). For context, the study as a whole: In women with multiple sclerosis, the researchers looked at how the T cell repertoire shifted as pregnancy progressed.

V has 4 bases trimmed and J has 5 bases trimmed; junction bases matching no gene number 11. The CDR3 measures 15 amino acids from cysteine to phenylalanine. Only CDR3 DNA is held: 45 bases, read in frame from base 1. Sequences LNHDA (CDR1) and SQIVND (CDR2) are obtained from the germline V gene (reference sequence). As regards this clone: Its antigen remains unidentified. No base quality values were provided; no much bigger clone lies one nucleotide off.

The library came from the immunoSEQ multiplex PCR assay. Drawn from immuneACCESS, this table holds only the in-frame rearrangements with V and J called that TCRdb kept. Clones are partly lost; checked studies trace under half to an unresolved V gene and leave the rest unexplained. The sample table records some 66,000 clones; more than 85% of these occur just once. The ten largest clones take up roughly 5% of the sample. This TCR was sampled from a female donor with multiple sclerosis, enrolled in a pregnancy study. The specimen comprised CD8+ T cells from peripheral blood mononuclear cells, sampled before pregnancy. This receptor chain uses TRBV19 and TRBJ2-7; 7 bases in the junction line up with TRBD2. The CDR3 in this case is CASSNWGGDGNEQYF. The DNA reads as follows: TGTGCCAGTAGTAATTGGGGAGGGGACGGCAACGAGCAGTACTTC.